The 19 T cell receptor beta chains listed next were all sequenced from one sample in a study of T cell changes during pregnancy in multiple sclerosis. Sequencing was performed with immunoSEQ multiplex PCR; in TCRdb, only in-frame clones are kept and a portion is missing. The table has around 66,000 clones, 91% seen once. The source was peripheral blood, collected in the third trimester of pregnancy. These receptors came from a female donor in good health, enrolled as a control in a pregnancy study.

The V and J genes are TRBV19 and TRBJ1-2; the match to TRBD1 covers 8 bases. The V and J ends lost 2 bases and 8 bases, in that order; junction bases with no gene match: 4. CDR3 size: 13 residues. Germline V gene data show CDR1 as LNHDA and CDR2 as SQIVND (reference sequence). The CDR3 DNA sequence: TGTGCCAGTAGTATACAGGGGGCACGCGGCTACACCTTC. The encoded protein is CASSIQGARGYTF.

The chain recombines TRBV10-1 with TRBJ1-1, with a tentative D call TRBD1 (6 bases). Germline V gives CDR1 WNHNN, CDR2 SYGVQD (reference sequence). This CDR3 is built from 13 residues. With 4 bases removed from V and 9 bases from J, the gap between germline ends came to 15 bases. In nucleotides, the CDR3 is TGCGCCAGCAGTGGCCAGGGGACCCCCAAAGCTTTCTTT. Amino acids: CASSGQGTPKAFF.

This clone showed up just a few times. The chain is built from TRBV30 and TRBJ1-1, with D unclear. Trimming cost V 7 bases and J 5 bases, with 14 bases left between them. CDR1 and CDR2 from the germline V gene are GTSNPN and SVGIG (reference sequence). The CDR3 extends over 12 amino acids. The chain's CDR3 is CALLGWETEAFF. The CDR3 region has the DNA TGTGCCTTGCTAGGGTGGGAGACTGAAGCTTTCTTT.

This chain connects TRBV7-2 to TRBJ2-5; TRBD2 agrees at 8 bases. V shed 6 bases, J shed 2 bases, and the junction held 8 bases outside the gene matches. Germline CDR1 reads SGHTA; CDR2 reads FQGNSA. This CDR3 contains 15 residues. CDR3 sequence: CASRLTSGTQETQYF. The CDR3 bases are TGTGCCAGCAGACTCACTAGCGGAACTCAAGAGACCCAGTACTTC.

This CDR3 reads CASIWKGTNTGELFF. CDR3 DNA: TGTGCCAGCATCTGGAAGGGGACGAACACCGGGGAGCTGTTTTTT. The chain combines TRBV6-1 with TRBJ2-2, with a possible D match to TRBD1 (5 bases). This CDR3 comprises 15 residues. The V end lost 7 bases, the J end lost 0 bases, and 12 bases lay between the germline ends. Germline loops: CDR1 MNHNS, CDR2 SASEGT.

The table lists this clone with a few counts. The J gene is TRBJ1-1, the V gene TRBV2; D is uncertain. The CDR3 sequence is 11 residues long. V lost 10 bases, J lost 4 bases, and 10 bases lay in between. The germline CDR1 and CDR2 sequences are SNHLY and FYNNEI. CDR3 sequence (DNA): TGTGCCACCGGGGTGGCCACTGAAGCTTTCTTT. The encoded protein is CATGVATEAFF.

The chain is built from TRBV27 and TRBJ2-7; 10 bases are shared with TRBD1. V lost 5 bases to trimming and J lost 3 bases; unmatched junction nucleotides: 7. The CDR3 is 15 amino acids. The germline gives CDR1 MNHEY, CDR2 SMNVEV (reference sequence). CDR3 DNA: TGTGCCAGCAGTCTGCGACAGGGGGCGTTCTACGAGCAGTACTTC. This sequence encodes CASSLRQGAFYEQYF.

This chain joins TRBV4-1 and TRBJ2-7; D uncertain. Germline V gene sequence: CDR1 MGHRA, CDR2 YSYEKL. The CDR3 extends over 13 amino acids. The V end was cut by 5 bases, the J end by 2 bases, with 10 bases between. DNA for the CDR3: TGCGCCAGCAGCGCTAACAGAGCCTACGAGCAGTACTTC. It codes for CASSANRAYEQYF.

CDR3 region: CASSAQGEGYGYTF. In DNA, the CDR3 is TGTGCCAGCTCAGCCCAGGGGGAAGGGTATGGCTACACCTTC. The gene calls are TRBV18 and TRBJ1-2; 7 positions match TRBD1. The V gene's germline CDR1 is KGHSH and CDR2 LQKENI. V gave up 5 bases and J gave up 5 bases; unmatched junction bases: 8. This CDR3 comprises 14 residues.

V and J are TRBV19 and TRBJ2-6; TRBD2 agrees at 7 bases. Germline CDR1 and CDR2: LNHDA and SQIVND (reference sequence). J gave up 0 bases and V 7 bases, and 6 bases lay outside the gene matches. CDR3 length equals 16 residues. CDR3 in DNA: TGTGCCAGTATGAAGGGAGGGAACTCTGGGGCCAACGTCCTGACTTTC. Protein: CASMKGGNSGANVLTF.

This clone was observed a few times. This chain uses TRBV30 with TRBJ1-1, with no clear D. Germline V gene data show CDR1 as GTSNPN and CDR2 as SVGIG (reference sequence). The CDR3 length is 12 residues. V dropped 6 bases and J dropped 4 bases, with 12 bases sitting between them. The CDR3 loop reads CACKWSGTEAFF. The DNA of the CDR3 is TGTGCCTGCAAATGGAGTGGCACTGAAGCTTTCTTT.

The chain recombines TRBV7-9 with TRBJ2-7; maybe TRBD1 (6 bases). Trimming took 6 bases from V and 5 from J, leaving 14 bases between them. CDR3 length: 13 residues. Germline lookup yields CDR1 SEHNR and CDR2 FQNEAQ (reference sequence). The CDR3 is CASSYRAVNEQYF. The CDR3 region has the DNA TGTGCCAGCAGTTACAGGGCCGTGAACGAGCAGTACTTC.

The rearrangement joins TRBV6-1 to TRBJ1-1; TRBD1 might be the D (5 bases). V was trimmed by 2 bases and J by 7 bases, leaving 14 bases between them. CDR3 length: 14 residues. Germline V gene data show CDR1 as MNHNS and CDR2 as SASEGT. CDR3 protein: CASSEQDGGVEAFF. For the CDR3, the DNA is TGTGCCAGCAGTGAACAGGACGGGGGTGTTGAAGCTTTCTTT.

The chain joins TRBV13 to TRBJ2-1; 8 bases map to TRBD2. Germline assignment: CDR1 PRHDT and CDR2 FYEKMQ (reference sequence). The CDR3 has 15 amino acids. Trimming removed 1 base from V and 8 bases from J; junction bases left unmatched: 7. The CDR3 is CASSLEGLGDDEQFF. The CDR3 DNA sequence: TGTGCCAGCAGCTTAGAGGGACTAGGAGACGATGAGCAGTTCTTC.

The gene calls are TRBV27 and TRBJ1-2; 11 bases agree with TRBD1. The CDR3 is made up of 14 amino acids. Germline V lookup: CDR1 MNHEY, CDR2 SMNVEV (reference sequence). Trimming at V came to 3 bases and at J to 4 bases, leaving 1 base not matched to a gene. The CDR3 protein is CASSFGTGGYGYTF. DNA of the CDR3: TGTGCCAGCAGTTTCGGGACAGGGGGCTATGGCTACACCTTC.

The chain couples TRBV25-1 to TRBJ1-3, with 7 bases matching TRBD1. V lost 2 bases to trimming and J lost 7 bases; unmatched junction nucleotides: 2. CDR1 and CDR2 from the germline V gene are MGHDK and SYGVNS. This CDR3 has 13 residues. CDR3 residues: CASSEIGGNTIYF. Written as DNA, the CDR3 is TGTGCCAGCAGTGAAATAGGGGGCAACACCATATATTTT. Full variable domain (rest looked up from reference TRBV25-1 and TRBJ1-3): EADIYQTPRYLVIGTGKKITLECSQTMGHDKMYWYQQDPGMELHLIHYSYGVNSTEKGDLSSESTVSRIRTEHFPLTLESARPSHTSQYLCASSEIGGNTIYFGEGSWLTVV.

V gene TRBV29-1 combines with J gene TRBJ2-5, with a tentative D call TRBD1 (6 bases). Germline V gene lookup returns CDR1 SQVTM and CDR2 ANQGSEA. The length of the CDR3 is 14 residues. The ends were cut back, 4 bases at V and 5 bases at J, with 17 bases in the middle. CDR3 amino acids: CSVAKQGVYETQYF. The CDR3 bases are TGCAGCGTTGCAAAACAGGGAGTTTATGAGACCCAGTACTTC.

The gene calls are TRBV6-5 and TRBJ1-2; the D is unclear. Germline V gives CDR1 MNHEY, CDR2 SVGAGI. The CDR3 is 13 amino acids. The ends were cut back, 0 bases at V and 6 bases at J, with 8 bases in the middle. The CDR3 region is CASSYSTGNGYTF. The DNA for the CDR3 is TGTGCCAGCAGTTACTCGACTGGAAATGGCTACACCTTC.

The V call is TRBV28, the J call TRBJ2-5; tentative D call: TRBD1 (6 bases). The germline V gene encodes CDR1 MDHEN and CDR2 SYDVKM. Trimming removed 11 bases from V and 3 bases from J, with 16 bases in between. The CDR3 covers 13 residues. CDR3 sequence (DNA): TGTGCCGGATCACCGTACAGGGAAGAGACCCAGTACTTC. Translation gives CAGSPYREETQYF.